These T cell receptor beta chains were read from a single sample in a study of T cell repertoires in cytomegalovirus infection. No cognate antigen is known for these TCRs. From the reads, TCRdb called clonotypes with MiXCR, one entry per CDR3 protein. In the table there are under 300,000 distinct CDR3 sequences, 20% to 25% of which are singletons. Sequences were derived from cultured PBMCs, sampled from culture after CMV antigen stimulation. The receptors were gathered from a human donor in good health (CMV status not recorded). Some clones in this sample may be carry-over from other donors' samples. Each CDR3 is given with its conserved first and last residue. D genes are given only for firm matches. For some rows the clone size is stated as once, few or many, or as a class when expanded; others skip it.

size	V	D	J	DNA	CDR3
-	TRBV6-2/TRBV6-3	-	TRBJ2-5	TGTGCCAGCAGTTACCAACAGGGAGGAGAGACCCAGTACTTC	CASSYQQGGETQYF
many	TRBV11-2	TRBD1	TRBJ1-5	TGTGCCAGCAGCCTCGGGACAGTCGGCAATCAGCCCCAGCATTTT	CASSLGTVGNQPQHF
-	TRBV4-2	TRBD1	TRBJ1-4	TGTGCCAGCAGCCAAGAGGGGACAGTTGCAACTAATGAAAAACTGTTTTTT	CASSQEGTVATNEKLFF
few	TRBV4-3	-	TRBJ2-1	TGCGCCAGCAGCCAAGAAAGGCACGCGACTCTGGGGTGGGGGAATGAGCAGTTCTTC	CASSQERHATLGWGNEQFF
-	TRBV28	-	TRBJ1-2	TGTGCCAGCAGACTACAGGGCTCTGGGAACTATGGCTACACCTTC	CASRLQGSGNYGYTF
many	TRBV7-4	TRBD1	TRBJ2-4	TGTGCCAGCAGCGCGGTTGTAGACAGGGATCAACCCAGAAACATTCAGTACTTC	CASSAVVDRDQPRNIQYF
many	TRBV20-1	-	TRBJ1-3	TGCAGTGCTAGAGGCCCTCGGCTGGGACAAAGCTCTGGAAACACCATATATTTT	CSARGPRLGQSSGNTIYF
few	TRBV24-1	-	TRBJ1-5	TGTGCCACCAGTGCTACGAACCCAGGGTATCAGCCCCAGCATTTT	CATSATNPGYQPQHF
-	TRBV3-1	-	TRBJ2-7	TGTGCCAGCAGCCCCCGCAGGGCAACCTACGAGCAGTACTTC	CASSPRRATYEQYF
few	TRBV27	-	TRBJ1-1	TGTGCCAGCAGTTTTGAGGGAATCGGGAAGAACACTGAAGCTTTCTTT	CASSFEGIGKNTEAFF
-	TRBV19	TRBD2	TRBJ2-1	TGTGCCAGTACCCTAGGACTAGCCTACAATGAGCAGTTCTTC	CASTLGLAYNEQFF
many	TRBV7-9	-	TRBJ2-3	TGTGCCAGCAGCCGAGCCCGCACAGATACGCAGTATTTT	CASSRARTDTQYF
-	TRBV2	-	TRBJ1-1	TGTGCCAGCAAGTGGGGGGGGAACACTGAAGCTTTCTTT	CASKWGGNTEAFF
once	TRBV7-1	-	TRBJ2-3	TGTGCCGGCAGCTCCCCCGCGGACGGTGGCACAGATACGCAGTATTTT	CAGSSPADGGTDTQYF
few	TRBV27	TRBD1	TRBJ1-2	TGTGCCAGCAGTTCCGCCGGGACAGACTATGGCTACACCTTC	CASSSAGTDYGYTF
-	TRBV28	-	TRBJ1-1	-	CASSTSTGPTEAFF
-	TRBV11-2	-	TRBJ2-4	TGTGCCAGCAGCTTAGGTGGAGGGGCGCAAGCCAAAAACATTCAGTACTTC	CASSLGGGAQAKNIQYF
-	TRBV11-3	TRBD2	TRBJ2-3	TGTGCCAGCAGCTTAGAACCTGGACTAGCGGGAGGTATGAATACGCAGTATTTT	CASSLEPGLAGGMNTQYF
many	TRBV12-3/TRBV12-4	-	TRBJ2-1	TGTGCCAGCAGATCCAGGGCACCCTACAATGAGCAGTTCTTC	CASRSRAPYNEQFF
few	TRBV7-3	TRBD2	TRBJ2-1	TGTGCCAGCAGCTTCTACGCGGGAGGGCTTAATGAGCAGTTCTTC	CASSFYAGGLNEQFF
-	TRBV6-1	-	TRBJ2-3	TGTGCCAGCAGTCAGGAGCGGACGCAGTATTTT	CASSQERTQYF
-	TRBV7-8	TRBD1	TRBJ2-1	TGTGCCAGCATCCCCAACGACAGGGGGGGTGAGCAGTTCTTC	CASIPNDRGGEQFF
many	TRBV7-9	TRBD1	TRBJ2-7	TGTGCCAGCAGTCAGGACAGGGTAAGCTCCTACGAGCAGTACTTC	CASSQDRVSSYEQYF
many	TRBV12-3/TRBV12-4	-	TRBJ2-1	TGTGCCAGCAGTTTAGATCCAGGGGCGAACAATGAGCAGTTCTTC	CASSLDPGANNEQFF
few	TRBV12-3/TRBV12-4	-	TRBJ2-5	TGTGCCAGCAGGCAGGGAGGAGAGACCCAGTACTTC	CASRQGGETQYF
few	TRBV2	-	TRBJ1-1	TGTGCCAGCAGTCCCCGTGGGGCCTCGAACACTGAAGCTTTCTTT	CASSPRGASNTEAFF
many	TRBV7-2	-	TRBJ2-3	TGTGCCAGCAGCTTAGAGGTCACAGATACGCAGTATTTT	CASSLEVTDTQYF
once	TRBV7-9	TRBD1	TRBJ2-2	TGTGCCAGCAGCGCCGGGACAGGGTCATCTGGGGAGCTGTTTTTT	CASSAGTGSSGELFF
-	TRBV12-3/TRBV12-4	TRBD2	TRBJ2-7	TGTGCCAGCACCCTAGGATTAGCGGGATTTGGCGAGCAGTACTTC	CASTLGLAGFGEQYF
-	TRBV9	-	TRBJ2-1	TGTGCCAGCAGCGCGAACCTCCAAGCCGCGGCCAATGAGCAGTTCTTC	CASSANLQAAANEQFF
many	TRBV7-2	TRBD2	TRBJ2-7	TGTGCCAGCAGCGAACAGCGGGATTCAGGAGAGCAGTACTTC	CASSEQRDSGEQYF
many	TRBV10-3	-	TRBJ2-2	TGTGCCATCCGGGGGACAGCTAGCGGGGAGCTGTTTTTT	CAIRGTASGELFF
-	TRBV9	-	TRBJ2-1	TGTGCCAGCAGCCCCCGGAGCGGCCCCTACAATGAGCAGTTCTTC	CASSPRSGPYNEQFF
-	TRBV12-3/TRBV12-4	-	TRBJ2-1	TGTGCCACGGAACGGGAAGGCAATGAGCAGTTCTTC	CATEREGNEQFF
-	TRBV5-1	-	TRBJ1-2	TGCGCCAGCAGCTTGGAGTGGCGGATATATGGCTACACCTTC	CASSLEWRIYGYTF
-	TRBV20-1	-	TRBJ1-5	TGCAGTGCTTATAGGGGGGGAGGCAATCAGCCCCAGCATTTT	CSAYRGGGNQPQHF
many	TRBV7-8	-	TRBJ1-6	TGTGCCAGCAGCCCCATATTGATGAAGGGGGGGAAATATAATTCACCCCTCCACTTT	CASSPILMKGGKYNSPLHF
-	TRBV19	-	TRBJ1-2	TGTGCCAGTAGTCTGACCTATGGCTACACCTTC	CASSLTYGYTF
few	TRBV24-1	-	TRBJ1-3	TGTGCCACCAGTGACTCTAGCCGCTCTGGAAACACCATATATTTT	CATSDSSRSGNTIYF
many	TRBV6-2/TRBV6-3	TRBD1	TRBJ2-7	TGTGCCAGCAGTCTGACAGGGGTCGAGCAGTACTTC	CASSLTGVEQYF
-	TRBV12-5	TRBD1	TRBJ1-4	TGTGCTAGTGCCCTAGGGGGCTCCCAGGAAAAACTGTTTTTT	CASALGGSQEKLFF
-	TRBV6-2/TRBV6-3	TRBD1	TRBJ2-6	TGTGCCAGCAGTAGAGGGACAGGTCCGCGGTCTGGGGCCAACGTCCTGACTTTC	CASSRGTGPRSGANVLTF
-	TRBV4-3	TRBD2	TRBJ2-2	TGCGCCAGCAGGACCGGGACAGTCCCCGGGACTAGCGGGAGGGTTCCCGCCGGGGAGCTGTTTTTT	CASRTGTVPGTSGRVPAGELFF
once	TRBV12-3/TRBV12-4	-	TRBJ1-4	TGTGCCAGCAGTTTCTCGGGGATTAATGAAAAACTGTTTTTT	CASSFSGINEKLFF